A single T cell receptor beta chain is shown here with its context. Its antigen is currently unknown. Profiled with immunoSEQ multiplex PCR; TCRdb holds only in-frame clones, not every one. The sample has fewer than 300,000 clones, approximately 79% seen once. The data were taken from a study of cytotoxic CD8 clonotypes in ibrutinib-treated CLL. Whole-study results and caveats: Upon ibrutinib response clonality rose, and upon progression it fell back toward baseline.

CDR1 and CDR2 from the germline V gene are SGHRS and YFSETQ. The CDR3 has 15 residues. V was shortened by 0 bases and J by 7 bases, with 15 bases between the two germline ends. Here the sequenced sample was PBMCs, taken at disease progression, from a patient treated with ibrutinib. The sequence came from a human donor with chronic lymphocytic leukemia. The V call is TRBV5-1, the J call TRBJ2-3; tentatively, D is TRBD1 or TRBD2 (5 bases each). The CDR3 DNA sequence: TGCGCCAGCAGCTTGGGAACCACTAGGGGCAATACGCAGTATTTT. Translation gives CASSLGTTRGNTQYF.